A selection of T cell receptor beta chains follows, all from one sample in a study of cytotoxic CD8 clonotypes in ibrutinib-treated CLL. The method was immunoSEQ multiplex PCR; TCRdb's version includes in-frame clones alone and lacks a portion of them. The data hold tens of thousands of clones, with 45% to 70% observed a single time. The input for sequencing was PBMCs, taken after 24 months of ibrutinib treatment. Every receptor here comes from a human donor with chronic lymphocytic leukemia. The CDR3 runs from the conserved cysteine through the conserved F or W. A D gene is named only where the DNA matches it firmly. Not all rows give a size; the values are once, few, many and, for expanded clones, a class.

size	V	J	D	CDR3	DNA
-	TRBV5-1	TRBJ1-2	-	CASSLGSTNYGYTF	TGCGCCAGCAGCCTGGGGTCCACTAACTATGGCTACACCTTC
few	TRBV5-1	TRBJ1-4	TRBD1	CASTSQGNLGEKLFF	TGCGCCAGCACCTCACAGGGGAACTTGGGAGAAAAACTGTTTTTT
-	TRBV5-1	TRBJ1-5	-	CASSLGRNQPQHF	TGCGCCAGCAGCTTGGGCAGAAATCAGCCCCAGCATTTT
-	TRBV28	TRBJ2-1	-	CASSTKRRGGEQFF	TGTGCCAGCAGCACCAAGCGGAGGGGCGGGGAGCAGTTCTTC
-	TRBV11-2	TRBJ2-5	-	CASSLTIIQETQYF	TGTGCCAGCAGCTTAACCATTATACAAGAGACCCAGTACTTC
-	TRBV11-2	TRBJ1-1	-	CASSLDRIGRTEAFF	TGTGCCAGCAGCTTAGATCGGATTGGGAGGACTGAAGCTTTCTTT
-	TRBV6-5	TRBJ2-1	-	CASSQLSSYNEQFF	TGTGCCAGCAGTCAACTTAGCTCCTACAATGAGCAGTTCTTC
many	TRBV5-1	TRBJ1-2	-	CASSSLSGAHNYGYTF	TGCGCCAGCAGCAGCCTCTCGGGGGCCCATAACTATGGCTACACCTTC
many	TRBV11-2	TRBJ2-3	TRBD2	CASSSRGGGADTQYF	TGTGCCAGCAGCTCCCGGGGGGGCGGCGCAGATACGCAGTATTTT
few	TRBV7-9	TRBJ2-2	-	CASSLGSRGTGELFF	TGTGCCAGCAGCTTAGGATCTCGGGGGACCGGGGAGCTGTTTTTT
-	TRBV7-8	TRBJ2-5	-	CASSLPPQETQYF	TGTGCCAGCAGCTTACCACCCCAAGAGACCCAGTACTTC
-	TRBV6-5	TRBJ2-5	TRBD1	CASSTRDRVIETQYF	TGTGCCAGCAGTACCCGGGACAGGGTCATAGAGACCCAGTACTTC
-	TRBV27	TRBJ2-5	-	CATQTEQGAGETQYF	TGTGCCACCCAAACAGAACAGGGCGCAGGAGAGACCCAGTACTTC
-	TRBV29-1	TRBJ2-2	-	CSVEDRVGGGELFF	TGCAGCGTTGAAGATCGAGTCGGGGGCGGGGAGCTGTTTTTT
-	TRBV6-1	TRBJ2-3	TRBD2	CASSSMGGVDTQYF	TGTGCCAGCAGTTCGATGGGAGGGGTGGATACGCAGTATTTT
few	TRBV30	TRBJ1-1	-	CAWSVWDTEAFF	TGTGCCTGGAGTGTGTGGGACACTGAAGCTTTCTTT
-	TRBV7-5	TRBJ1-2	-	CVRSSPGQGDYGYTF	TGTGTCAGAAGCTCCCCGGGACAGGGGGACTATGGCTACACCTTC
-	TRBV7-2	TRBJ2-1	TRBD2	CASSSTSGSEQFF	TGTGCCAGCAGCAGTACGAGCGGGAGTGAGCAGTTCTTC
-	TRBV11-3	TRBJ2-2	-	CASSLRGATNTGELFF	TGTGCCAGCAGCTTACGTGGGGCTACGAACACCGGGGAGCTGTTTTTT
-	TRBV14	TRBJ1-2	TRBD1	CAIRSGQNYGYTF	TGTGCCATCCGATCGGGACAGAACTATGGCTACACCTTC
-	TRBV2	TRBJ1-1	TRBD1	CASIRGASMNTEAFF	TGTGCCAGCATCAGGGGGGCTTCCATGAACACTGAAGCTTTCTTT
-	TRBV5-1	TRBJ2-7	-	CASSSARNTGYEQYF	TGCGCCAGCAGCTCCGCTAGGAATACGGGTTACGAGCAGTACTTC
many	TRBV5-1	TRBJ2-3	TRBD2	CASRSAGYTDTQYF	TGCGCCAGCAGGTCAGCGGGGTACACAGATACGCAGTATTTT
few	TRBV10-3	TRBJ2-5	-	CAASLGETQYF	TGTGCCGCCTCCCTGGGGGAGACCCAGTACTTC
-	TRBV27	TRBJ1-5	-	CASSVYRETAGNQPQHF	TGTGCCAGCAGTGTCTACAGGGAAACGGCTGGCAATCAGCCCCAGCATTTT
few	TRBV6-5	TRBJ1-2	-	CASSYRQALNGYTF	TGTGCCAGCAGTTACAGACAGGCTCTTAATGGCTACACCTTC
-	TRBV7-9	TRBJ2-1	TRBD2	CASSRSAGGRENEQFF	TGTGCCAGCAGCCGTAGCGCTGGCGGGAGGGAGAATGAGCAGTTCTTC
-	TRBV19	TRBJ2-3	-	CASRWTSTDTQYF	TGTGCCAGTAGGTGGACTAGCACAGATACGCAGTATTTT
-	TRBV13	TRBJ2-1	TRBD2	CASSFRGGPYNEQFF	TGTGCCAGCAGCTTTCGGGGGGGCCCCTACAATGAGCAGTTCTTC
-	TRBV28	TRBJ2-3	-	CASSLQGASTDTQYF	TGTGCCAGCAGCCTACAGGGCGCTAGCACAGATACGCAGTATTTT
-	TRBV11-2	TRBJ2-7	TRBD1	CASSFSRQGGYGEQYF	TGTGCCAGCAGCTTCAGCCGACAGGGTGGATATGGGGAGCAGTACTTC
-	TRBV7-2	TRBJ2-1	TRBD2	CASSSGLAGGLGNEQFF	TGTGCCAGCAGCTCGGGACTAGCGGGGGGGCTTGGCAATGAGCAGTTCTTC
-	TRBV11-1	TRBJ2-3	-	CASSEVGTDTQYF	TGTGCCAGCAGCGAAGTCGGAACAGATACGCAGTATTTT
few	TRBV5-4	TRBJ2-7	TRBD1	CASSPGQGSSYEQYF	TGTGCCAGCAGCCCGGGACAGGGATCTTCCTACGAGCAGTACTTC
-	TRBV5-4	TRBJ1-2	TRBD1	CASSTRGQGAHGYTF	TGTGCCAGCAGCACCCGGGGACAGGGAGCACATGGCTACACCTTC
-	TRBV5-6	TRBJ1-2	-	CASSLGGKAGYTF	TGTGCCAGCAGCTTGGGAGGGAAGGCGGGCTACACCTTC
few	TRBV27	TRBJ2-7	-	CASSSRHTAYEQYF	TGTGCCAGCAGTTCTCGTCACACAGCCTACGAGCAGTACTTC
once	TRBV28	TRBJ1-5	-	CASRLGSQPQHF	TGTGCCAGCAGGCTGGGGAGTCAGCCCCAGCATTTT
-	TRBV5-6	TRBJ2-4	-	CASSLRGGNIQYF	TGTGCCAGCAGCTTGCGTGGGGGAAACATTCAGTACTTC
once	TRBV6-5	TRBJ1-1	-	CASTRASGNTEAFF	TGTGCCAGCACCCGGGCCTCGGGGAACACTGAAGCTTTCTTT
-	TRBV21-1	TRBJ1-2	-	CASSPRDGRGTF	TGTGCCAGCAGCCCACGGGACGGCAGAGGGACCTTC
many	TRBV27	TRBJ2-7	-	CASSRHGPTYEQYF	TGTGCCAGCAGCCGACACGGGCCAACCTACGAGCAGTACTTC
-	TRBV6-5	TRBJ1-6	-	CASRAPISPLHF	TGTGCCAGCAGGGCCCCGATTTCACCCCTCCACTTT
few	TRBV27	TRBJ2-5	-	CASRGRKETQYF	TGTGCCAGCAGAGGGCGGAAAGAGACCCAGTACTTC
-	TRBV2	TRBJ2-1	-	CASGGRGGHEQFF	TGTGCCAGCGGGGGGAGGGGGGGCCATGAGCAGTTCTTC
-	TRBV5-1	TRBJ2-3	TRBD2	CASSARTSGRYGTDTQYF	TGCGCCAGCAGCGCCAGGACTAGCGGGAGGTATGGCACAGATACGCAGTATTTT